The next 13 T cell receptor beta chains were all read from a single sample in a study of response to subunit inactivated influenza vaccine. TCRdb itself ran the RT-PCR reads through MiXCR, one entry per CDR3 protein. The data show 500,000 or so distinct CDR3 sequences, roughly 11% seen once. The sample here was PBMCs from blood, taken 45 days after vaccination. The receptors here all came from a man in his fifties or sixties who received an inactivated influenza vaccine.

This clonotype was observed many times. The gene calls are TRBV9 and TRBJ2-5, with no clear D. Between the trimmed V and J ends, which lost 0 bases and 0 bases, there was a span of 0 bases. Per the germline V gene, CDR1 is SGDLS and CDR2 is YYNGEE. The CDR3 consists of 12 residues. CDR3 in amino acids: CASSVDQETQYF. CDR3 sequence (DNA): TGTGCCAGCAGCGTAGACCAAGAGACCCAGTACTTC.

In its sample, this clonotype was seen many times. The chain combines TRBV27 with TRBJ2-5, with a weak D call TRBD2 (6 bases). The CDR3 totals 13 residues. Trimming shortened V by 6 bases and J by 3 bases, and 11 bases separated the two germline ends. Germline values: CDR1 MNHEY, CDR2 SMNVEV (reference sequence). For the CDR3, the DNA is TGTGCCAGCAGAAGACTAGGGGAAGAGACCCAGTACTTC. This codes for CASRRLGEETQYF.

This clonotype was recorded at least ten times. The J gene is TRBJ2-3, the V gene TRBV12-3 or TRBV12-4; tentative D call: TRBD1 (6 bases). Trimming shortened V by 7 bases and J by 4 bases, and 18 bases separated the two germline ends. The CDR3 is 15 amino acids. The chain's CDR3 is CASMPLGAIADTQYF. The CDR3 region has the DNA TGTGCCAGCATGCCCCTGGGGGCCATAGCAGATACGCAGTATTTT.

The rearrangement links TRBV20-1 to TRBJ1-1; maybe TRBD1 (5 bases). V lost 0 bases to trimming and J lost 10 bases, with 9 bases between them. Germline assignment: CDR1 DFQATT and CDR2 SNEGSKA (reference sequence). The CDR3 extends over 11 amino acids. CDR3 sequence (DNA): TGCAGTGCTAGAGATCGGGGGAGAGCTTTCTTT. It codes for CSARDRGRAFF.

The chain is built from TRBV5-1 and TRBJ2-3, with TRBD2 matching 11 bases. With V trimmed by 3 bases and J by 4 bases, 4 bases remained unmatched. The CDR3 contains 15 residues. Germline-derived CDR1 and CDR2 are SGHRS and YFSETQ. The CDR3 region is CASSSGLADSDTQYF. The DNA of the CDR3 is TGCGCCAGCAGCTCGGGACTAGCGGATTCAGATACGCAGTATTTT.

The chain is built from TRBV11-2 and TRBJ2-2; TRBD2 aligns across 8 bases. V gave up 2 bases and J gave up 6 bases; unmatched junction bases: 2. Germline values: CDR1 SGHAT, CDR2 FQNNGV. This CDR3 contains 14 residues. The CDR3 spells CASSLPRGAGELFF. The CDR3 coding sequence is TGTGCCAGCAGCTTACCGCGGGGGGCCGGGGAGCTGTTTTTT.

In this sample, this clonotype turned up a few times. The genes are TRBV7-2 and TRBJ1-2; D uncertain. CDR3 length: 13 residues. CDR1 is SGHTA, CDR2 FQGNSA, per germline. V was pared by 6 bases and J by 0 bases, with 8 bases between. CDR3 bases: TGTGCCAGCAGACCAGCAGCTAACTATGGCTACACCTTC. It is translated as CASRPAANYGYTF.

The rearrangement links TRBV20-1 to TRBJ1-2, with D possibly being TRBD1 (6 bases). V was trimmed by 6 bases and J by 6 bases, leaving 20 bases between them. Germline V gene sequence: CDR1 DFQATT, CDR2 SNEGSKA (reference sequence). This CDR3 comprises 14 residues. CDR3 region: CSALSPRDTHGYTF. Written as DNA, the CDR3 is TGCAGTGCACTTTCCCCCCGGGACACCCATGGCTACACCTTC.

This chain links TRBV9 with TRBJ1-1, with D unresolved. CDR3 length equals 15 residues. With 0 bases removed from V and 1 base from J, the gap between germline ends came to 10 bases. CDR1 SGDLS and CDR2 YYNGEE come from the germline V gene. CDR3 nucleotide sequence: TGTGCCAGCAGCGTAGGTTCCACAGAGAACACTGAAGCTTTCTTT. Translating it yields CASSVGSTENTEAFF. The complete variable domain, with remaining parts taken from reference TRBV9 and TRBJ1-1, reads DSGVTQTPKHLITATGQRVTLRCSPRSGDLSVYWYQQSLDQGLQFLIQYYNGEERAKGNILERFSAQQFPDLHSELNLSSLELGDSALYFCASSVGSTENTEAFFGQGTRLTVV.

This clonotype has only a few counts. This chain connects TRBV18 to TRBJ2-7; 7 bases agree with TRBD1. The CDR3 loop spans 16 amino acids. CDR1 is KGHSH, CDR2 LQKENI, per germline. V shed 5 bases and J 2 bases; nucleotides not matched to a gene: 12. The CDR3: CASSGQVGSYTYEQYF. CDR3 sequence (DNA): TGTGCCAGCTCAGGACAGGTGGGGTCGTACACCTACGAGCAGTACTTC.

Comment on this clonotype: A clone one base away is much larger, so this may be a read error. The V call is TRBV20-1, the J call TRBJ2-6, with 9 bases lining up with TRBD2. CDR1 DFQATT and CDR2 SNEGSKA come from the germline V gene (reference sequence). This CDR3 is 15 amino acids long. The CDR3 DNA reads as TGCAGTGCTAAAAGCGGGGGGTATGGGGCCAACGTCCTGATTTTC. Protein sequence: CSAKSGGYGANVLIF.

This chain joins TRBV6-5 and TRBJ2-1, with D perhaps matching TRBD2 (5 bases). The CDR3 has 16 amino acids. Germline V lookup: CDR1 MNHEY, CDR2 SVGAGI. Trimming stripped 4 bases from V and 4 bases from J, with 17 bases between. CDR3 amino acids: CASSLWLTSGYNEQFF. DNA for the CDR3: TGTGCCAGCAGTTTGTGGCTGACCTCGGGGTACAATGAGCAGTTCTTC.

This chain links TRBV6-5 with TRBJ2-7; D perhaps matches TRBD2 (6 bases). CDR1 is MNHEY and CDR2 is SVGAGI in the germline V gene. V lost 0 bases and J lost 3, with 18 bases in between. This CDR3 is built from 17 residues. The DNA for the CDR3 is TGTGCCAGCAGTTACTCGAATAGCGGCGATACTTACTACGAGCAGTACTTC. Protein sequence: CASSYSNSGDTYYEQYF.